These 9 T cell receptor beta chains came from one sample sequenced in a study of T cell repertoires in cytomegalovirus infection. TCRdb re-called the reads with MiXCR, one entry per CDR3 protein. The sample includes hundreds of thousands of distinct CDR3 sequences, about 42% of them seen just once. No antigen has been assigned to these receptors. The sequenced sample was cultured PBMCs, obtained from culture after CMV antigen stimulation. The origin of the receptors is a human donor in good health (CMV status not recorded). Some clones in this sample may be carry-over from other donors' samples.

The gene calls are TRBV5-5 and TRBJ1-5, with D possibly matching TRBD1 (5 bases). Germline CDR1 is SGHKS and CDR2 is YYEKEE (reference sequence). Trimming took 2 bases from V and 7 from J, leaving 13 bases between them. The CDR3 has 14 residues. In nucleotides, the CDR3 is TGTGCCAGCAGCTTTTTTGACAGAGGGCAGCCCCAGCATTTT. This gives the protein CASSFFDRGQPQHF.

This clonotype has just a few counts. V and J are TRBV4-1 and TRBJ2-5; 9 bases are a match to TRBD2. CDR1 is MGHRA and CDR2 is YSYEKL in the germline V gene. The CDR3 contains 18 residues. V trimming: 2 bases; J trimming: 5 bases; junction bases outside the gene matches: 15. The CDR3 is CASSQKGTAGGPKETQYF. The CDR3 nucleotides read TGCGCCAGCAGCCAAAAAGGGACGGCGGGGGGGCCGAAGGAGACCCAGTACTTC.

The chain is built from TRBV7-2 and TRBJ2-1; D call uncertain. From germline, CDR1 is SGHTA and CDR2 FQGNSA. There are 14 residues in the CDR3. Trimming stripped 5 bases from V and 10 bases from J, with 18 bases between. The CDR3 spells CASSTERGSLEQFF. CDR3 bases: TGTGCCAGCAGCACAGAAAGAGGAAGTTTAGAGCAGTTCTTC.

This clonotype turned up a few times. The chain has TRBV19 and TRBJ1-3; D is ambiguous. The CDR3 is 13 amino acids. Deletions cut 5 bases from V and 2 bases from J, with 7 bases between. Per germline, CDR1 LNHDA and CDR2 SQIVND (reference sequence). The CDR3 DNA sequence: TGTGCCAGTAGTTCGGAGACTGGAAACACCATATATTTT. As protein: CASSSETGNTIYF.

The gene calls are TRBV6-5 and TRBJ2-7; 9 bases fit TRBD1. V shed 6 bases, J shed 6 bases, and the junction held 21 bases outside the gene matches. CDR1 is MNHEY, CDR2 SVGAGI, per germline. The CDR3 spans 18 residues. The CDR3 nucleotides are TGTGCCAGCAGATCCTACGGGACAGGGTACTCGGTCGTTGGCGAGCAGTACTTC. Translating gives CASRSYGTGYSVVGEQYF.

This clonotype came up a few times. V gene TRBV6-4 combines with J gene TRBJ2-1; D is unresolved. Looked up from germline, CDR1 is MRHNA and CDR2 is SNTAGT. The CDR3 has 15 amino acids. V dropped 7 bases and J dropped 3 bases, with 16 bases sitting between them. The DNA for the CDR3 is TGTGCCAGCACCAGGACCCTCTACATCTACAATGAGCAGTTCTTC. Its translation is CASTRTLYIYNEQFF.

There are a few counts of this clonotype. V usage is TRBV6-2 or TRBV6-3 and J usage is TRBJ2-2; TRBD2 aligns across 7 bases. The CDR3 runs to 13 residues. Germline CDR1 and CDR2: MNHEY and SVGEGT. V lost 11 bases and J lost 4; bases outside the gene matches: 7. The CDR3 sequence: CAAREAGTGELFF. In DNA, the CDR3 is TGTGCCGCCCGGGAGGCGGGCACCGGGGAGCTGTTTTTT.

J is TRBJ2-3 and V is TRBV19; D may be TRBD1 (6 bases). Germline V lookup: CDR1 LNHDA, CDR2 SQIVND (reference sequence). The CDR3 is 17 amino acids. Trimming took 3 bases from V and 6 from J, leaving 22 bases between them. CDR3 nucleotide sequence: TGTGCCAGTAGTATCCGGCCGTTTGGGGGCGTCGTTGATACGCAGTATTTT. Its translation is CASSIRPFGGVVDTQYF.

V gene TRBV7-9 combines with J gene TRBJ2-3, with TRBD2 matching over 8 bases. Unmatched junction bases numbered 13, after V lost 4 bases and J lost 1 base. The CDR3 length is 18 residues. The germline gives CDR1 SEHNR, CDR2 FQNEAQ (reference sequence). The chain's CDR3 is CASSSQTASGGRTDTQYF. The CDR3 bases are TGTGCCAGCAGCTCCCAGACCGCAAGCGGGGGCCGCACAGATACGCAGTATTTT.